This paragraph covers one TCR beta chain sequence. What it binds is unknown. This specimen comes from a study of cytomegalovirus exposure and HLA in healthy donors. Findings and caveats of the study: Previous analysis showed most TCR beta V segments were productive about 87% or about 30% of the time. Among TCR beta chains, those listed as cytomegalovirus-associated numbered over 150. In a later analysis, TCR beta V- and J-gene trimming showed a link to a missense DCLRE1C variant.

The primer mix had 60 Vbeta and 13 Jbeta primers. Here immunoSEQ multiplex PCR was the method, and the copy in TCRdb shows in-frame clones only, minus some. The sample carries some 98,000 clones, roughly 81% recorded once. Whereas donors were nominally healthy upon sampling, unrecorded immune exposures were probable. The sequencing sample was made of PBMCs. This clonotype was sampled from a man aged 40-49 years in good health and CMV-seronegative.

The CDR3 region is CASSLQGDLNTEAFF. CDR3 nucleotide sequence: TGTGCCAGCAGCTTACAGGGCGACTTGAACACTGAAGCTTTCTTT. This sequence joins TRBV7-9 and TRBJ1-1; TRBD1 might be the D (5 bases). Germline loops: CDR1 SEHNR, CDR2 FQNEAQ (reference sequence). There are 15 residues in the CDR3. Trimming shortened V by 2 bases and J by 0 bases, and 10 bases separated the two germline ends. Based on the CDR3 plus reference TRBV7-9 and TRBJ1-1, the full variable domain is DTGVSQNPRHKITKRGQNVTFRCDPISEHNRLYWYRQTLGQGPEFLTYFQNEAQLEKSRLLSDRFSAERPKGSFSTLEIQRTEQGDSAMYLCASSLQGDLNTEAFFGQGTRLTVV.